The clone carrying this T cell receptor beta chain was observed many times. As yet, its antigen is unknown. Unique molecular identifiers tagged individual cDNA molecules. From the 5' RACE reads, TCRdb called clonotypes with MiXCR, one entry per CDR3 protein. The sample records tens of thousands of distinct CDR3 sequences, approximately 15% being singletons. The sample comes from a study of early T cells in non-severe SARS-CoV-2 infection. Findings and limits, study-wide: In VDJdb matching, anti-spike CD8 responses were favored while private and CD4 specificities went missing.

This receptor was identified in an adult who was a healthcare worker with PCR-confirmed SARS-CoV-2 infection or an uninfected control (not recorded which). The specimen sequenced was whole blood.

CDR3 nucleotides: TGTGCCATCAGTGAGCGGGACGGCACCTACGAGCAGTACTTC. Its translation: CAISERDGTYEQYF. This chain links TRBV10-3 with TRBJ2-7; D tentatively reads TRBD1 or TRBD2 (5 bases each). The CDR3 is 14 amino acids. Germline V gene sequence: CDR1 ENHRY, CDR2 SYGVKD. V was cut by 2 bases and J by 2 bases, with 10 bases left in between.